The next 25 T cell receptor beta chains were all read from a single sample in a study of T-cell reconstitution after alpha-beta-depleted transplantation in children (dated by TCRdb to about 2016). The library was prepared using PCR. The sequencer listed for this sample is Illumina HiSeq 2500. Molecular barcoding was employed in the preparation of TCR libraries, with unique molecular identifiers being used to normalize TCRbeta repertoire quantification. TCRdb reprocessed the public reads (quality trimming at Q25 with fastp, clone calling with MiXCR) and kept in-frame beta chains. Rows with a matching CDR3 protein are joined into one entry that keeps the most common DNA and genes. This sample gives hundreds of thousands of distinct CDR3 sequences in total; 16% of them show up just once. Approximately 1% of the sample rests with the top ten. The sample was PBMCs from the stem cell graft donor, taken from the stem cell graft. These receptors all come from a human donor who donated a stem cell graft to a child with acute myeloid leukemia.

This clonotype showed up just a few times. The chain recombines TRBV18 with TRBJ1-2; no definite D call. The CDR3 runs 14 residues. The germline gives CDR1 KGHSH, CDR2 LQKENI. Trimming stripped 1 base from V and 4 bases from J, with 10 bases between. CDR3 residues: CASSPRRDFYGYTF. CDR3 DNA: TGTGCCAGCTCACCACGTCGGGATTTCTATGGCTACACCTTC.

This clonotype was seen many times. V gene TRBV9 combines with J gene TRBJ2-1; TRBD2 matches 7 bases. V dropped 2 bases and J dropped 6; count of bases not matched to a gene: 2. Germline V gene lookup returns CDR1 SGDLS and CDR2 YYNGEE. The CDR3 has 13 amino acids. The CDR3 loop reads CASSVTSVNEQFF. The CDR3 DNA is TGTGCCAGCAGCGTCACTAGCGTCAATGAGCAGTTCTTC. Based on the CDR3 plus reference TRBV9 and TRBJ2-1, the full variable domain is DSGVTQTPKHLITATGQRVTLRCSPRSGDLSVYWYQQSLDQGLQFLIQYYNGEERAKGNILERFSAQQFPDLHSELNLSSLELGDSALYFCASSVTSVNEQFFGPGTRLTVL.

About this clonotype: Given a much more abundant clone one base away, this may be a read error. The CDR3 protein is CASSYSTGGIVNTEAFF. The CDR3 DNA follows: TGTGCCAGCAGTTACTCTACAGGGGGAATAGTCAACACTGAAGCTTTCTTT. The chain is built from TRBV6-5 and TRBJ1-1; 8 bases are shared with TRBD1. CDR1 MNHEY and CDR2 SVGAGI come from the germline V gene. The junction had 8 bases not matched to a gene; V was cut back by 0 bases and J by 2 bases. This CDR3 is built from 17 residues.

This chain uses TRBV7-2 with TRBJ1-3; the match to TRBD1 covers 7 bases. The trim removed 5 bases at V and 3 bases at J, leaving 13 bases unmatched. CDR3 size: 17 residues. Germline values: CDR1 SGHTA, CDR2 FQGNSA. The DNA for the CDR3 is TGTGCCAGCAGCCCTCGACAGGGAATGCCTCTTGGAAACACCATATATTTT. Its translation is CASSPRQGMPLGNTIYF. The variable domain in full, completed from reference TRBV7-2 and TRBJ1-3, reads GAGVSQSPSNKVTEKGKDVELRCDPISGHTALYWYRQSLGQGLEFLIYFQGNSAPDKSGLPSDRFSAERTGGSVSTLTIQRTQQEDSAVYLCASSPRQGMPLGNTIYFGEGSWLTVV.

CDR3 amino acids: CASSLGPPAADTQYF. The DNA for the CDR3 is TGTGCCAGCAGCTTAGGCCCCCCCGCGGCAGATACGCAGTATTTT. V gene TRBV7-9 combines with J gene TRBJ2-3, with unresolved D. Germline V CDR1 and CDR2: SEHNR, FQNEAQ (reference sequence). This CDR3 contains 15 residues. Between the trimmed V and J ends, which lost 1 base and 4 bases, there was a span of 12 bases. Using reference TRBV7-9 and TRBJ2-3 for the parts outside the CDR3, the full variable domain is DTGVSQNPRHKITKRGQNVTFRCDPISEHNRLYWYRQTLGQGPEFLTYFQNEAQLEKSRLLSDRFSAERPKGSFSTLEIQRTEQGDSAMYLCASSLGPPAADTQYFGPGTRLTVL.

With respect to this clonotype: A clone one base away is much larger, so this may be a read error. The rearrangement uses TRBV6-5 and TRBJ1-1; TRBD1 aligns across 7 bases. V lost 2 bases, J lost 11 bases, and 8 bases stayed unmatched. CDR1 is MNHEY, CDR2 SVGAGI, per germline. This CDR3 has 13 residues. In DNA, the CDR3 is TGTGCCAGCAGTTACCGCAGGGGGAATGACGCTTTCTTT. Translated: CASSYRRGNDAFF.

This clonotype has just a few counts. This chain joins TRBV7-2 and TRBJ2-3; D call uncertain. The V gene's germline CDR1 is SGHTA and CDR2 FQGNSA. Trimming took off 6 bases at V and 6 bases at J, with 13 bases between the two ends. This CDR3 contains 13 residues. DNA for the CDR3: TGTGCCAGCAGTTCTCCCCTAGGGGATACGCAGTATTTT. It is translated as CASSSPLGDTQYF.

This clonotype has ten or more counts. The genes are TRBV5-1 and TRBJ2-1; 9 bases are shared with TRBD2. The CDR3 covers 18 residues. CDR1 and CDR2 from the germline V gene are SGHRS and YFSETQ. V was pared by 4 bases and J by 3 bases, with 14 bases of the junction left unmatched. CDR3 protein: CASSGGGAFGVVYNEQFF. DNA of the CDR3: TGCGCCAGCAGCGGCGGGGGGGCCTTTGGGGTTGTCTACAATGAGCAGTTCTTC.

This clonotype turned up a few times. This chain links TRBV12-3 or TRBV12-4 with TRBJ2-5; the match to TRBD1 covers 8 bases. The V segment lost 5 bases and the J segment 0 bases; nucleotides outside the gene matches: 14. The CDR3 has 18 amino acids. CDR3 nucleotide sequence: TGTGCCAGCAGTGGGGTCACAGACGGACAGGGAAACCAAGAGACCCAGTACTTC. Amino acid sequence: CASSGVTDGQGNQETQYF.

This rearrangement joins TRBV7-2 to TRBJ2-7; weak D call: TRBD1 (6 bases). From germline, CDR1 is SGHTA and CDR2 FQGNSA. The CDR3 covers 15 residues. V was pared by 3 bases and J by 4 bases, with 16 bases between. Here the CDR3 DNA reads TGTGCCAGCAGCTTGGGCCAGGGGATTGGGTACGAGCAGTACTTC. Amino acids: CASSLGQGIGYEQYF.

This sequence joins TRBV4-3 and TRBJ2-3; perhaps TRBD1 as D (6 bases). CDR1 LGHNA and CDR2 YSLEER come from the germline V gene. The ends were cut back, 0 bases at V and 6 bases at J, with 16 bases in the middle. This CDR3 has 16 residues. The CDR3 here is CASSQDWGPNTDTQYF. CDR3 coding DNA: TGCGCCAGCAGCCAAGATTGGGGGCCGAACACGGATACGCAGTATTTT.

The chain couples TRBV7-2 to TRBJ2-7, with D perhaps matching TRBD2 (7 bases). V was cut by 1 base and J by 6 bases, with 13 bases left in between. The CDR3 is 14 residues long. Germline V CDR1 and CDR2: SGHTA, FQGNSA. In DNA, the CDR3 is TGTGCCAGCAGCTTAGTGGTCGGGGGGCTCGAGCAGTACTTC. Encoded protein: CASSLVVGGLEQYF.

A few counts support this clonotype. The CDR3 loop reads CASSQGGALTYEQYF. The CDR3, as DNA: TGTGCCAGCAGTCAGGGGGGGGCGCTTACTTACGAGCAGTACTTC. V usage is TRBV7-2 and J usage is TRBJ2-7; TRBD1 or TRBD2 may be the D gene (7 bases each). There are 15 residues in the CDR3. The germline gives CDR1 SGHTA, CDR2 FQGNSA. V lost 6 bases, J lost 4 bases, and 19 bases lay in between.

This clonotype appeared many times. This chain links TRBV12-3 or TRBV12-4 with TRBJ2-2; 9 bases align to TRBD2. The J segment lost 5 bases and the V segment lost 5 bases, leaving 12 bases of the junction unmatched. The CDR3 is 17 residues long. The CDR3: CASSPYRAGGRTGELFF. The DNA of the CDR3 is TGTGCCAGCAGTCCTTACCGAGCGGGGGGCCGGACCGGGGAGCTGTTTTTT.

This clonotype was picked up a small number of times. The V and J genes are TRBV30 and TRBJ2-1; D possibly corresponds to TRBD2 (6 bases). Germline CDR1 is GTSNPN and CDR2 is SVGIG (reference sequence). CDR3 length: 12 amino acids. The V gene lost 6 bases and the J gene lost 3 bases, with 9 bases spanning the gap. The DNA of the CDR3 is TGTGCCTGTTGGGGGGACTACAATGAGCAGTTCTTC. It encodes CACWGDYNEQFF.

The chain employs TRBV21-1 and TRBJ2-7. TRBV21-1 is given as a pseudogene. This CDR3 region has 14 residues. The CDR3 loop is CASSKWAVYYEQYF. CDR3 nucleotide sequence: TGTGCCAGCAGCAAATGGGCAGTCTACTACGAGCAGTACTTC.

This clonotype was seen many times. The genes are TRBV11-3 and TRBJ2-7, with D tentatively TRBD1 or TRBD2 (5 bases each). V lost 5 bases and J lost 2, with 16 bases in between. This CDR3 region has 15 residues. The germline V gene encodes CDR1 SGHNT and CDR2 YENEEA. The CDR3 loop reads CASSAIRGATYEQYF. CDR3 coding DNA: TGTGCCAGCAGCGCTATAAGGGGAGCGACCTACGAGCAGTACTTC.

With regard to this clonotype: A much larger clone differs by one base, so this may be a read error. V usage is TRBV7-9 and J usage is TRBJ2-5; weak D call: TRBD1 (6 bases). The germline V gene encodes CDR1 SEHNR and CDR2 FQNEAQ (reference sequence). This CDR3 spans 12 amino acids. Between the trimmed V and J ends, which lost 7 bases and 4 bases, there was a span of 10 bases. CDR3 nucleotides: TGTGCCAGCATTGGGGGCGGAGAGACCCAGTACTTC. Its translation is CASIGGGETQYF.

This clonotype was recorded at least ten times. The chain recombines TRBV9 with TRBJ1-6; no definite D call. V dropped 4 bases and J dropped 8 bases, with 7 bases sitting between them. The CDR3 loop spans 12 amino acids. Germline assignment: CDR1 SGDLS and CDR2 YYNGEE. Here the CDR3 reads CASSSTHSPLHF. The CDR3 nucleotides are TGTGCCAGCAGCTCTACCCATTCACCCCTCCACTTT.

A few counts support this clonotype. The V and J genes are TRBV7-9 and TRBJ2-3; TRBD2 aligns across 8 bases. Germline V gene data show CDR1 as SEHNR and CDR2 as FQNEAQ (reference sequence). The CDR3 is 14 amino acids. V lost 5 bases, J lost 3 bases, and 4 bases stayed unmatched. The CDR3 DNA follows: TGTGCCAGCAGCCGACCGGGGGGGACAGATACGCAGTATTTT. Translating gives CASSRPGGTDTQYF.

This chain joins TRBV15 and TRBJ2-3; no definite D call. The CDR3 covers 14 residues. The germline V gene encodes CDR1 LNHNV and CDR2 YYDKDF (reference sequence). V dropped 4 bases and J dropped 2 bases, with 10 bases sitting between them. The CDR3 here is CATSTQLNTDTQYF. Written as DNA, the CDR3 is TGTGCCACCAGCACACAACTCAACACAGATACGCAGTATTTT.

This clonotype was seen at least ten times. The chain is built from TRBV27 and TRBJ2-7, with 7 bases aligning to TRBD1. The trim removed 10 bases at V and 0 bases at J, leaving 3 bases unmatched. Germline values: CDR1 MNHEY, CDR2 SMNVEV (reference sequence). The CDR3 spans 12 residues. CDR3 sequence: CAIRDSSYEQYF. The CDR3, as DNA: TGTGCCATCAGGGACAGCTCCTACGAGCAGTACTTC.

The gene calls are TRBV7-8 and TRBJ1-2, with 8 bases that match TRBD1. The CDR3 consists of 14 residues. Germline V gene lookup returns CDR1 SGHVS and CDR2 FQNEAQ. With V trimmed by 5 bases and J by 0 bases, 2 bases remained unmatched. In DNA, the CDR3 is TGTGCCAGCAGCCCAGGGGGCCCTAACTATGGCTACACCTTC. Its protein is CASSPGGPNYGYTF.

The CDR3 sequence is CASTGLAMYNEQFF. In DNA, the CDR3 is TGTGCCAGCACCGGCCTAGCGATGTACAATGAGCAGTTCTTC. The gene calls are TRBV6-9 and TRBJ2-1; D may be TRBD2 (6 bases). V was shortened by 7 bases and J by 4 bases, with 14 bases between the two germline ends. This CDR3 contains 14 residues. Germline lookup yields CDR1 MNHGY and CDR2 SVAAGI.

On this clonotype: A much bigger clone sits one base away, suggesting this may be a read error. The rearrangement joins TRBV20-1 to TRBJ2-1, with 11 positions matching TRBD1. The CDR3 contains 13 residues. CDR1 is DFQATT, CDR2 SNEGSKA, per germline (reference sequence). CDR3 sequence: CSARGTGGDDQFF. The DNA of the CDR3 is TGCAGTGCTAGGGGGACAGGGGGGGATGACCAGTTCTTC.